A selection of T cell receptor beta chains follows, all from one sample in a study of T cell repertoires in cytomegalovirus infection. TCRdb analysed the reads with MiXCR anew, one entry per CDR3 protein. The sample contains about 490,000 distinct CDR3 sequences, 26% of which appear only once. Sequenced: PBMCs. These receptors all come from a human donor in good health (CMV status not recorded). Some clones in this sample may be carry-over from other donors' samples. CDR3s include the opening cysteine and the closing phenylalanine or tryptophan. A D gene is named only where the DNA matches it firmly. Part of the rows lack a size; the others show once, few, many or a class for expanded clones.

d_gene	v_gene	j_gene	abundance	CDR3nt	CDR3aa
-	TRBV5-1	TRBJ1-1	-	TGCGCCAGCAGCTTGGACCGGGCTAGAGAGCAAGCTTTCTTT	CASSLDRAREQAFF
-	TRBV9	TRBJ2-3	-	TGTGCCAGCAGCGTAGCTGCCGCTCTCACAGATACGCAGTATTTT	CASSVAAALTDTQYF
TRBD2	TRBV27	TRBJ2-3	few	TGTGCCAGCAGTCCGTACCCGACTAGCGGTGGGGCAGATACGCAGTATTTT	CASSPYPTSGGADTQYF
-	TRBV7-2	TRBJ2-5	-	TGTGCCAGCAGTAGATCCGGGGCATCAGAGACCCAGTACTTC	CASSRSGASETQYF
TRBD1	TRBV2	TRBJ1-2	-	TGTGCCAGCAGTGAAGCGCGGACAGGGAAATATGGCTACACCTTC	CASSEARTGKYGYTF
-	TRBV7-9	TRBJ1-6	-	TGTGCCAGCAGTGGGGGGCAGGTTTTTGCACCCCTCCACTTT	CASSGGQVFAPLHF
TRBD1	TRBV7-2	TRBJ2-6	many	TGTGCCAGCAGCTTCGACAGGGTTGGGGCCAACGTCCTGACTTTC	CASSFDRVGANVLTF
-	TRBV7-8	TRBJ2-5	-	TGTGCCAGCAGACGAGCCCCGGCACAAGAGACCCAGTACTTC	CASRRAPAQETQYF
-	TRBV7-2	TRBJ1-2	-	TGTGCCAGCAGCTTACAAGAGGTGCCTAACTATGGCTACACCTTC	CASSLQEVPNYGYTF
TRBD2	TRBV10-3	TRBJ2-5	-	TGTGCCATCAGAGGTGCGGGAGACGTTGAGACCCAGTACTTC	CAIRGAGDVETQYF
TRBD2	TRBV6-6	TRBJ2-1	-	TGTGCCAGCAGTTACGTCTCGCTGACTAGCGGGAGTGTGGAGCAGTTCTTC	CASSYVSLTSGSVEQFF
-	TRBV18	TRBJ1-1	-	TGTGTCAGCTCACCAGTGAGGGACCAAGGGCCCGCTTTCTTT	CVSSPVRDQGPAFF
TRBD2	TRBV15	TRBJ2-4	-	TGTGCCACCAGCAGAGCGGGAGGCCCCAAAAACATTCAGTACTTC	CATSRAGGPKNIQYF
-	TRBV11-2	TRBJ1-1	many	TGTGCCAGCAGCTTAGAGGTCACTGAAGCTTTCTTT	CASSLEVTEAFF
-	TRBV28	TRBJ2-1	-	TGTGCCAGCAGTTTGTCAATGGGCTATTTAGACAATGAGCAGTTCTTC	CASSLSMGYLDNEQFF
TRBD1	TRBV14	TRBJ1-4	-	TGTGCCAGCAGCCCCCGCCGACAGGGGAGGGAAAAACTGTTTTTT	CASSPRRQGREKLFF
TRBD2	TRBV7-2	TRBJ2-1	many	TGTGCCAGCAGACCAGCGGGGGCCTCCTACAATGAGCAGTTCTTC	CASRPAGASYNEQFF
TRBD2	TRBV11-3	TRBJ2-1	few	TGTGCCAGCAGTTGGACTAGCGGGATCGGAAATGAGCAGTTCTTC	CASSWTSGIGNEQFF
-	TRBV19	TRBJ2-2	-	TGTGCCAGTAGCCATCTACGGACCGGGGAGCTGTTTTTT	CASSHLRTGELFF
-	TRBV11-3	TRBJ1-1	many	TGTGCCAGCAGCTTAGGCGGGGGCTTGAACACTGAAGCTTTCTTT	CASSLGGGLNTEAFF
TRBD1	TRBV6-5	TRBJ2-1	-	TGTGCCAGCAGGCGGACAGGGGGAGTCTACAATGAGCAGTTCTTC	CASRRTGGVYNEQFF
-	TRBV19	TRBJ2-3	-	TGTGCCAGTAGTATAAACGGTGCAGATACGCAGTATTTT	CASSINGADTQYF
TRBD2	TRBV7-4	TRBJ2-2	-	TGTGCCAGCAGCTTAGGCCGGGAGGGCCTTTTACCCGGGGAGCTGTTTTTT	CASSLGREGLLPGELFF
TRBD2	TRBV25-1	TRBJ2-1	-	TGTGCCAGCAGGTTAGCGGGCCTTACCTACAATGAGCAGTTCTTC	CASRLAGLTYNEQFF
TRBD2	TRBV4-3	TRBJ2-7	-	TGCGCCAGCAGCTCTACCTTAGCGGGAGGGCCTGGGGGCGAGCAGTACTTC	CASSSTLAGGPGGEQYF
-	TRBV7-6	TRBJ2-1	-	TGTGCCAGCAGCCGATTCAGTTACAATGAGCAGTTCTTC	CASSRFSYNEQFF
-	TRBV28	TRBJ2-7	-	TGTGCCAGCAGTTTGGGGAAGGTCTACGAGCAGTACTTC	CASSLGKVYEQYF
TRBD2	TRBV7-8	TRBJ2-1	few	TGTGCCAGCAGCTTATATAGCGGGACGAACAATGAGCAGTTCTTC	CASSLYSGTNNEQFF
TRBD1	TRBV29-1	TRBJ2-3	-	TGCAGCGCCGACACAGGGGTTATTGCAGATACGCAGTATTTT	CSADTGVIADTQYF
-	TRBV12-3/TRBV12-4	TRBJ1-3	many	TGTGCCAGCAGTTTTGGGACGGAGGGTGGAAACACCATATATTTT	CASSFGTEGGNTIYF
TRBD2	TRBV7-3	TRBJ2-3	-	TGTGCCAGCAGCGACGGACAGACTAGCGGCGATACGCAGTATTTT	CASSDGQTSGDTQYF
TRBD2	TRBV6-2/TRBV6-3	TRBJ2-5	few	TGTGCCAGCAGTCGAGCGGGACGCCAAGAGACCCAGTACTTC	CASSRAGRQETQYF
-	TRBV7-9	TRBJ1-4	many	TGTGCCAGCAGCAGCCAAGGGGGTAATGAAAAACTGTTTTTT	CASSSQGGNEKLFF
-	TRBV7-6	TRBJ1-5	-	TGTGCCAGCAGCTGCCAGCCCCAGCATTTT	CASSCQPQHF
-	TRBV5-1	TRBJ2-1	few	TGCGCCAGCAGCTTCAAGACGTCACGGGAGAGAGATGAGCAGTTCTTC	CASSFKTSRERDEQFF
TRBD1	TRBV6-5	TRBJ2-7	few	TGTGCCAGCAGTTACTCGTTGGGACAGGGCTCCTACGAGCAGTACTTC	CASSYSLGQGSYEQYF
TRBD2	TRBV19	TRBJ2-3	-	TGTGCCAGTAGTTTACTAGCGGGAGTTGGGTCAGATACGCAGTATTTT	CASSLLAGVGSDTQYF
TRBD1	TRBV7-3	TRBJ1-6	-	TGTGCCAGCAGCTTAAATACAGGGGGCGACTCACCCCTCCACTTT	CASSLNTGGDSPLHF
-	TRBV16	TRBJ1-5	-	TGTGCCAGCAGCCAAGAACAGGTCGGCAATCAGCCCCAGCATTTT	CASSQEQVGNQPQHF
TRBD2	TRBV7-9	TRBJ2-3	few	TGTGCCAGCAGCCGCAGCGGGAGCGTCGCAGATACGCAGTATTTT	CASSRSGSVADTQYF
-	TRBV2	TRBJ2-1	-	TGTGCCAGCAGAATGCAGGGAGGGGGGAACAATGAGCAGTTCTTC	CASRMQGGGNNEQFF
TRBD1	TRBV7-9	TRBJ2-7	many	TGTGCCAGCTCCTGGCCCTCACAGGGGAATGACGAGCAGTACTTC	CASSWPSQGNDEQYF
-	TRBV7-6	TRBJ1-4	many	TGTGCCAGCAGCTTTTCCGGGACCGTGGATGAAAAACTGTTTTTT	CASSFSGTVDEKLFF
TRBD2	TRBV12-3/TRBV12-4	TRBJ2-3	many	TGTGCCAGCATCCGAATTAGCGGGGATAACACAGATACGCAGTATTTT	CASIRISGDNTDTQYF
-	TRBV12-3/TRBV12-4	TRBJ1-3	-	TGTGCCAGCAGGGACCGTACTCCTGGAAACACCATATATTTT	CASRDRTPGNTIYF
-	TRBV20-1	TRBJ1-2	-	TGCAGTGCTATGAAGGACGGCTCTAACTATGGCTACACCTTC	CSAMKDGSNYGYTF
TRBD1	TRBV6-2/TRBV6-3	TRBJ2-7	few	TGTGCCAGCAGACAACGGGACAGAGTACTCTACGAGCAGTACTTC	CASRQRDRVLYEQYF
-	TRBV7-2	TRBJ2-5	many	TGTGCCAGCAGCCGTACGGGACCGTCAAAAGAGACCCAGTACTTC	CASSRTGPSKETQYF
TRBD2	TRBV5-1	TRBJ2-2	-	TGCGCCAGCAGCTTTGGAGCGGGAGTTGGAACCGGGGAGCTGTTTTTT	CASSFGAGVGTGELFF
TRBD1	TRBV18	TRBJ2-7	few	TGTGCCAGCTCACTACAAGGTCCCGGGACAGGGGTCTACGAGCAGTACTTC	CASSLQGPGTGVYEQYF
-	TRBV19	TRBJ2-3	-	TGTGCCAGTAGTATTACCAACGGCGGCCTCGTAGCCTCCGGAGGAGCAGATACGCAGTATTTT	CASSITNGGLVASGGADTQYF
TRBD1	TRBV14	TRBJ2-3	-	TGTGCCAGCAGTCGACAGGGTCATGGCACAGATACGCAGTATTTT	CASSRQGHGTDTQYF
TRBD1	TRBV7-6	TRBJ2-2	-	TGTGCCAGCAGCTTAAACAGGGGGCATAGCAGGGAGCTGTTTTTT	CASSLNRGHSRELFF
-	TRBV19	TRBJ1-1	-	TGTGCCAGTAGCTACGGACACCCGAACACTGAAGCTTTCTTT	CASSYGHPNTEAFF
TRBD2	TRBV6-5	TRBJ2-7	few	TGTGCCAGCAGTTACTCTGGACTAGCGGGAGGGTCCCTCGAGCAGTACTTC	CASSYSGLAGGSLEQYF
TRBD2	TRBV28	TRBJ2-1	-	TGTGCCAGCAGGCCGGCGGGGGGCGCCACAATGGGGGATGAGCAGTTCTTC	CASRPAGGATMGDEQFF
-	TRBV7-9	TRBJ2-7	-	TGTGCCAGCAGCTCACCCCTCGGCTCGGGAAAAGGTACCTACGAGCAGTACTTC	CASSSPLGSGKGTYEQYF
TRBD2	TRBV7-2	TRBJ2-6	many	TGTGCCAGCAGCTCCCTACTAGCGGGAGGTGGTGGGGCCAACGTCCTGACTTTC	CASSSLLAGGGGANVLTF
-	TRBV12-3/TRBV12-4	TRBJ1-1	few	TGTGCCAGCAGCCCCGGAAGGGAGGTTAGAGCTTTCTTT	CASSPGREVRAFF
-	TRBV20-1	TRBJ1-6	few	TGCAGTGCTAGTAGGGAGTCGGATTCACCCCTCCACTTT	CSASRESDSPLHF